This T cell receptor (beta chain) was recorded in a study of identical twins. TCRdb called the 5' RACE reads again in MiXCR, with one record for every CDR3 protein. The repertoire holds just under 550,000 distinct CDR3 sequences, with around 15% as singletons. The V gene lost 5 bases and the J gene lost 8 bases, with 12 bases spanning the gap. This CDR3 is built from 12 residues. Concerning this clonotype itself: Its antigen is unidentified.

Study-level points and caveats: Invariant T cells like MAIT and iNKT could partly confound the zero-insertion analyses. Beta out-of-frame twin sharing showed a weaker excess.

The same specimen was also included in a second study, on yellow fever vaccine responses in identical twins.

This clonotype was sampled from a young woman in good health. The chain is built from TRBV12-3 or TRBV12-4 and TRBJ1-1; D call uncertain. Sequencing was done on a sample of CD4+ T cells sorted from blood. The CDR3 DNA follows: TGTGCCAGCAGTCAAAAGGGATCAGAAGCTTTCTTT. It is translated as CASSQKGSEAFF.